A selection of T cell receptor beta chains follows, all from one sample in a study of cytomegalovirus exposure and HLA in healthy donors. Generated by immunoSEQ multiplex PCR, the TCRdb table keeps only in-frame clones and is missing some. The sample carries roughly 150,000 clones, around 85% recorded once. Input material: PBMCs. These receptor sequences come from a boy aged 2 to 9 in good health and CMV-seronegative. Both conserved end residues are part of each CDR3.

j_call cdr3_length v_call cdr3_aa
TRBJ2-1 13 TRBV29-1 CRGDRGAYNEQFF
TRBJ2-1 14 TRBV18 CASSQRTGEGEQFF
TRBJ2-7 11 TRBV20-1 CSARGENEQYF
TRBJ1-3 15 TRBV28 CASTTGIPSGNTIYF
TRBJ1-4 16 TRBV7-6 CASSLGARALNEKLFF
TRBJ1-2 16 TRBV7-8 CASSLSPSGGNYGYTF
TRBJ2-5 14 TRBV6-6 CASSYSSGRETQYF
TRBJ1-1 14 TRBV6-1 CASSGLLLRPEAFF
TRBJ1-5 15 TRBV7-8 CASSLEDTRNQPQHF
TRBJ2-3 15 TRBV30 CAWSRPGGREDTQYF
TRBJ2-2 18 TRBV27 CASSSHYLTGMNTGELFF
TRBJ1-2 13 TRBV10-3 CAISELGVYGYTF
TRBJ2-1 13 TRBV29-1 CSVEERERYEQFF
TRBJ1-5 14 TRBV28 CASSLGGANGPQHF
TRBJ2-7 14 TRBV11-2 CASSWTGKNYEQYF
TRBJ1-1 14 TRBV25-1 CASSEPATGGEAFF
TRBJ2-5 16 TRBV7-9 CASSPGLAGIQETQYF
TRBJ2-3 14 TRBV10-1 CASSEDRDTDTQYF
TRBJ2-5 14 TRBV7-2 CASSLRRLVETQYF
TRBJ2-7 16 TRBV4-1 CASSQEVAGRTYEQYF
TRBJ1-1 17 TRBV29-1 CSVGGSRDRGPNTEAFF
TRBJ2-1 15 TRBV6-4 CASSGGRSSYNEQFF
TRBJ1-4 12 TRBV29-1 CSVAATNEKLFF
TRBJ1-2 14 TRBV5-1 CASSSGSSRAGYTF
TRBJ2-1 13 TRBV5-1 CASSSLTSNEQFF
TRBJ2-5 15 TRBV6-1 CASSKRGQRQETQYF
TRBJ2-3 12 TRBV29-1 CSGQQGADTQYF
TRBJ1-5 15 TRBV27 CASRPTGNSNQPQHF
TRBJ2-7 14 TRBV4-1 CASSRLSGTYEQYF
TRBJ1-1 16 TRBV27 CASSLSNIQQGTEAFF
TRBJ2-2 14 TRBV10-3 CATGGTGNTGELFF